This T cell receptor beta chain is drawn from a study of shared clonotypes between healthy human individuals. General study results and limits: Investigators expected sequencing depth to affect clonotype sharing among donors. Non-shared clonotypes displayed generation probabilities falling below those of clonotypes present in all four donors.

CD45RO-negative cells were positively selected for CCR7, leaving out terminally differentiated effector memory CD45RA+ cells. Germline CDR1 and CDR2: SGHDT and YYEEEE. The CDR3 is made up of 12 amino acids. V was trimmed by 2 bases and J by 7 bases, leaving 7 bases between them. Genomic DNA (from each subset) was split evenly across several immunoSEQ plates. Methods used by the authors: Sequence data from immunoSEQ were junction-only and lacked quality scores; consequently, filtering differed. TCRdb's table, derived via immunoSEQ multiplex PCR, lists solely in-frame clones and lacks some. V and J calls and clone size follow that table, whereas D and trimming were derived from the DNA. This table has some 2,100,000 clones, under 95% appearing once. To note about this clone: Its specificity is unknown.

The chain recombines TRBV5-6 with TRBJ2-1; D remains unclear. What was sequenced was naive CD8+ T cells from PBMCs. This receptor was taken from a man aged 18 to 30 in good health. Some clones in this sample may be carry-over from other donors' samples. CDR3 in amino acids: CASSFGSNEQFF. DNA for the CDR3: TGTGCCAGCAGCTTCGGCTCTAATGAGCAGTTCTTC. The full variable domain, rest sourced from reference TRBV5-6 and TRBJ2-1, is DAGVTQSPTHLIKTRGQQVTLRCSPKSGHDTVSWYQQALGQGPQFIFQYYEEEERQRGNFPDRFSGHQFPNYSSELNVNALLLGDSALYLCASSFGSNEQFFGPGTRLTVL.